The 19 T cell receptor beta chains below were found in one sample sequenced in a study of blood T cells in healthy people across ages. Primers used in a second PCR of roughly 6 to 11 cycles were a sample-barcoded 5' primer and a J-beta primer mix. TCRdb re-called the 5' RACE reads with MiXCR, one entry per CDR3 protein. The table lists hundreds of thousands of distinct CDR3 sequences, approximately 53% of them singletons. The source material was blood. The receptors derive from a man aged 40-55 years in good health.

The CDR3 is CASSLYPPYEQYF. In DNA, the CDR3 is TGTGCCAGCAGTTTATATCCCCCATACGAGCAGTACTTC. The chain uses TRBV27 and TRBJ2-7; no definite D call. V gave up 1 base and J gave up 4 bases, with 8 bases separating them. This CDR3 region has 13 residues. The germline CDR1 and CDR2 sequences are MNHEY and SMNVEV (reference sequence).

The rearrangement joins TRBV20-1 to TRBJ2-1, with D perhaps being TRBD1 or TRBD2 (5 bases each). CDR3 length: 16 amino acids. The germline V gene encodes CDR1 DFQATT and CDR2 SNEGSKA (reference sequence). Trimming took off 1 base at V and 0 bases at J, with 13 bases between the two ends. CDR3 bases: TGCAGTGCTAGAGGGGTAGCAGGGAGCTCCTACAATGAGCAGTTCTTC. This gives the protein CSARGVAGSSYNEQFF.

The chain combines TRBV20-1 with TRBJ2-1, with 13 positions matching TRBD2. Germline CDR1 reads DFQATT; CDR2 reads SNEGSKA (reference sequence). V trimming: 6 bases; J trimming: 2 bases; junction bases outside the gene matches: 7. This CDR3 comprises 16 residues. The CDR3 nucleotides read TGCAGTGCCCCCGGGACTAGCGGGGCTGCCTACAATGAGCAGTTCTTC. Amino acids: CSAPGTSGAAYNEQFF.

A few counts support this clonotype. The rearrangement uses TRBV6-6 and TRBJ1-2, with TRBD1 identical over 7 bases. Germline CDR1 reads MNHNY; CDR2 reads SVGAGI (reference sequence). The CDR3 is 15 amino acids. Unmatched junction bases numbered 11, after V lost 7 bases and J lost 3 bases. DNA for the CDR3: TGTGCCAGCAAAGGTTACGACAGGGTTTACTATGGCTACACCTTC. This encodes CASKGYDRVYYGYTF.

This clonotype was seen more than once but under ten times. The gene calls are TRBV28 and TRBJ2-4; 10 bases fit TRBD1. Germline V gene sequence: CDR1 MDHEN, CDR2 SYDVKM. Germline trimming cut 5 bases from V and 4 bases from J; bases unmatched to any gene: 5. The CDR3 extends over 15 amino acids. The chain's CDR3 is CASSPPGQGKNIQYF. Written as DNA, the CDR3 is TGTGCCAGCAGTCCACCGGGACAGGGGAAAAACATTCAGTACTTC.

Only a few counts were recorded for this clonotype. The rearrangement joins TRBV5-1 to TRBJ2-5; TRBD1 matches at 10 bases. The J segment lost 5 bases and the V segment lost 4 bases, leaving 8 bases of the junction unmatched. Looked up from germline, CDR1 is SGHRS and CDR2 is YFSETQ. The CDR3 runs 15 residues. The CDR3 protein is CASSPSRTGGETQYF. As DNA, the CDR3 is TGCGCCAGCAGCCCGTCCAGGACAGGGGGGGAGACCCAGTACTTC.

Details on this clonotype: A much larger clone is a single base away; this may be a read error. The chain links TRBV7-3 to TRBJ2-3, with D tentatively TRBD2 (7 bases). Germline-derived CDR1 and CDR2 are SGHTA and FQGTGA. The length of the CDR3 is 14 residues. Trimming removed 5 bases at V and 2 bases at J, with 11 bases between. CDR3: CASSVGGATDTQYF. The DNA of the CDR3 is TGTGCCAGCAGCGTGGGGGGGGCCACAGATACGCAGTATTTT.

The rearrangement uses TRBV29-1 and TRBJ1-1, with 9 bases identical to TRBD1. The trim removed 5 bases at V and 5 bases at J, leaving 6 bases unmatched. The CDR3 totals 13 residues. Germline assignment: CDR1 SQVTM and CDR2 ANQGSEA. CDR3 protein: CSVYVQGATEAFF. The DNA of the CDR3 is TGCAGCGTTTACGTACAGGGGGCAACTGAAGCTTTCTTT.

The CDR3 nucleotides read TGTGCCATCAGAGGACAGGGCGCTGAAAAACTGTTTTTT. Protein product: CAIRGQGAEKLFF. This chain joins TRBV10-3 and TRBJ1-4, with TRBD1 identical over 8 bases. The CDR3 totals 13 residues. V dropped 6 bases and J dropped 7; count of bases not matched to a gene: 4. CDR1 is ENHRY, CDR2 SYGVKD, per germline.

This clonotype occurred a few times. The chain couples TRBV27 to TRBJ1-5; 11 positions match TRBD1. The junction had 4 bases not matched to a gene; V was cut back by 1 base and J by 5 bases. The CDR3 runs to 16 residues. Germline-derived CDR1 and CDR2 are MNHEY and SMNVEV (reference sequence). The CDR3 reads CASSLYGDRGYQPQHF. The CDR3 DNA is TGTGCCAGCAGTTTATACGGGGACAGGGGGTATCAGCCCCAGCATTTT.

V gene TRBV7-2 combines with J gene TRBJ2-3; D gene uncertain. V gave up 0 bases and J gave up 0 bases, with 10 bases separating them. This CDR3 spans 16 amino acids. Germline V gene data show CDR1 as SGHTA and CDR2 as FQGNSA. CDR3 sequence: CASSLAPVSSTDTQYF. The DNA of the CDR3 is TGTGCCAGCAGCTTAGCCCCTGTCAGTAGCACAGATACGCAGTATTTT.

The chain is built from TRBV11-2 and TRBJ2-2; 13 nucleotides agree with TRBD2. The CDR3 extends over 21 amino acids. Germline CDR1 is SGHAT and CDR2 is FQNNGV. Trimming cost V 4 bases and J 1 base; bases outside gene matches: 15. CDR3 amino acids: CASSSVAPRLAGGQNTGELFF. The CDR3 DNA reads as TGTGCCAGCAGCTCAGTTGCCCCAAGACTAGCGGGAGGCCAGAACACCGGGGAGCTGTTTTTT.

This clonotype has just a few counts. This chain uses TRBV4-3 with TRBJ2-7, with D maybe TRBD2 (5 bases). This CDR3 comprises 12 residues. V was shortened by 0 bases and J by 7 bases, with 7 bases between the two germline ends. Germline V gene data show CDR1 as LGHNA and CDR2 as YSLEER. Written as DNA, the CDR3 is TGCGCCAGCAGCCAAGATGGGAGAGAGCAGTACTTC. Protein: CASSQDGREQYF.

The chain is built from TRBV3-1 and TRBJ2-1; perhaps D is TRBD1 or TRBD2 (6 bases each). The CDR3 runs 15 residues. CDR1 LGHDT and CDR2 YNNKEL come from the germline V gene (reference sequence). The V gene lost 0 bases and the J gene lost 8 bases, with 14 bases spanning the gap. CDR3 DNA sequence: TGTGCCAGCAGCCAAGAAGGGGGGACGTTCGATGAGCAGTTCTTC. Its translation is CASSQEGGTFDEQFF.

The chain carries TRBV4-2 and TRBJ2-7; weak D call: TRBD2 (6 bases). V lost 0 bases and J lost 2, with 11 bases in between. CDR3 length: 15 amino acids. Germline assignment: CDR1 LGHNA and CDR2 YNFKEQ. Here the CDR3 reads CASSQDASGPYEQYF. DNA for the CDR3: TGTGCCAGCAGCCAAGATGCGAGCGGGCCCTACGAGCAGTACTTC.

This clonotype was recorded only once. V is TRBV28 and J is TRBJ2-3; D might be TRBD2 (5 bases). With 4 bases removed from V and 5 bases from J, the gap between germline ends came to 13 bases. CDR1 is MDHEN and CDR2 is SYDVKM in the germline V gene. The CDR3 is 14 residues long. The CDR3 DNA is TGTGCCAGCAGTTCCCGGGATTGGGAAGATACGCAGTATTTT. Translating gives CASSSRDWEDTQYF. Full variable domain (remainder filled in from reference TRBV28 and TRBJ2-3): DVKVTQSSRYLVKRTGEKVFLECVQDMDHENMFWYRQDPGLGLRLIYFSYDVKMKEKGDIPEGYSVSREKKERFSLILESASTNQTSMYLCASSSRDWEDTQYFGPGTRLTVL.

V is TRBV7-2 and J is TRBJ2-3, with D possibly being TRBD2 (5 bases). V was clipped by 1 base and J by 2 bases, with 7 bases between them. The CDR3 contains 14 residues. Per the germline V gene, CDR1 is SGHTA and CDR2 is FQGNSA. The CDR3 is CASSLVAYTDTQYF. The CDR3 coding sequence is TGTGCCAGCAGCTTAGTAGCGTACACAGATACGCAGTATTTT.

In the case of this clonotype: One base away lies a much larger clone, so this may be a sequencing read error. This chain joins TRBV6-4 and TRBJ2-3; the match to TRBD2 covers 10 bases. V dropped 6 bases and J dropped 4; count of bases not matched to a gene: 4. Germline CDR1 is MRHNA and CDR2 is SNTAGT. The CDR3 covers 14 residues. The CDR3 nucleotides are TGTGCCAGCAGAGAAAGCGGGGGGGCAGATACGCAGTATTTT. Amino acid sequence: CASRESGGADTQYF.

This clonotype came up a few times. This chain joins TRBV4-3 and TRBJ2-7; TRBD2 aligns across 10 bases. V lost 1 base and J lost 1; bases outside the gene matches: 7. Germline CDR1 reads LGHNA; CDR2 reads YSLEER. The CDR3 has 17 amino acids. The CDR3 loop reads CASSQVLASGSSYEQYF. DNA for the CDR3: TGCGCCAGCAGCCAAGTCTTGGCTAGCGGGAGTTCCTACGAGCAGTACTTC.